The T cell receptor beta chain under discussion was sequenced for a study of shared T cell receptors in the human thymus. CDR1 SGHRS and CDR2 YFSETQ come from the germline V gene. J lost 3 bases, V lost 2 bases, and 5 bases had no gene match. This CDR3 has 15 amino acids. The repertoire was sequenced with immunoSEQ multiplex PCR; TCRdb's copy has only in-frame clones and lacks some. The data show more than 550,000 clones, approximately 85% seen once. This same sample was also part of a study on human thymus T cells. As that study records: In corrective heart surgery, resections were taken, and these provided the thymus tissue. Thymic repertoires overlap heavily among unrelated individuals, related research has reported.

The source of this sequence is a girl less than two years old with a congenital heart defect. The rearrangement uses TRBV5-1 and TRBJ2-7, with 10 bases fitting TRBD2. Sequenced material: thymocytes. DNA of the CDR3: TGCGCCAGCAGCTTCCTAGCGGGGGTATTCTACGAGCAGTACTTC. As protein: CASSFLAGVFYEQYF.